Sequencing of this TCR beta chain was carried out in a study of Ad26.COV2.S vaccination and SARS-CoV-2 variants. This CDR3 region has 18 residues. Germline V lookup: CDR1 KGHSH, CDR2 LQKENI. V shed 3 bases and J shed 0 bases, with 20 bases lying between them. Assay: immunoSEQ multiplex PCR; the TCRdb copy retains only in-frame clones and omits some. The sample includes some 350,000 clones, about 90% of them seen just once. Points on this clone: Its antigen is not identified.

Study results and caveats: Vaccine recipients and placebo recipients showed similar non-spike TCR breadth. In vaccinated individuals, spike-specific CD8+ and CD4+ T cell responses reportedly displayed substantial breadth. Analyses that measured TCR breadth and depth may have underestimated total T cell responses.

The genes are TRBV18 and TRBJ1-1, with D tentatively TRBD1 (5 bases). The specimen was peripheral blood, collected after recovery from COVID-19. The clonotype comes from a human donor who had recovered from COVID-19. This CDR3 is CASSPSGGSNLLNTEAFF. The DNA of the CDR3 is TGTGCCAGCTCACCTTCCGGGGGGTCCAACCTTTTGAACACTGAAGCTTTCTTT.